This T cell receptor (beta chain) was documented in a study of blood T cell repertoires in COVID-19. Whole-study context: T cells, B-cell-depleted T cells, or PBMCs provided the cDNA or gDNA that served as material.

Germline V gives CDR1 LNHNV, CDR2 YYDKDF (reference sequence). The V end was cut by 4 bases, the J end by 1 base, with 18 bases between. The CDR3 contains 17 residues. Original handling: Estimation of nucleated cell counts was performed using reference gene primer amplification. TCRdb keeps only in-frame clones here, not all; method: immunoSEQ multiplex PCR. V, J and clone size are those of that table, while D and trimming were read from the DNA. The sample records 150,000 to 200,000 clones, around 83% being singletons. The rearrangement uses TRBV15 and TRBJ2-3; maybe TRBD1 (6 bases). The sequence was collected from a woman aged 25 to 39 with active or convalescent COVID-19. Material: peripheral blood. The CDR3 is CATSTRISGVGTDTQYF. The DNA of the CDR3 is TGTGCCACCAGCACCCGGATTTCAGGGGTCGGCACAGATACGCAGTATTTT.